This TCR beta chain appears in the sequencing data of a study of tumor-infiltrating lymphocytes in primary liver carcinoma. Study background: The study enrolled male and female patients aged 30 to 69 years.

Co-extracting RNA and DNA was done with about 20-34 mg of unsorted bulk tissue as input. Comment on this clonotype: Sequence at one end of the junction differs from germline and may be a read error.

A constant-region primer served to make TCR beta cDNA from around 500 ng total RNA. Three nested multiplex PCR rounds, a slightly modified ARM-PCR, produced the libraries for TCR beta. In the first two PCR rounds, TRBV1-TRBV30 forward primers were paired with a C-beta reverse primer, and each round lasted roughly 9 cycles. Via MiXCR, TCRdb re-called the multiplex PCR reads, giving one row per CDR3 protein. The data show fewer than 200,000 distinct CDR3 sequences, around four fifths seen once. Germline CDR1 reads SGHKS; CDR2 reads YYEKEE (reference sequence). This CDR3 region has 16 residues. The V and J genes are TRBV5-5 and TRBJ2-6, with D tentatively TRBD1 or TRBD2 (5 bases each). The TCR was taken from a middle-aged man with primary liver carcinoma and hepatitis B virus infection. The source material was tumor tissue from primary liver carcinoma. The CDR3 DNA is TGTGCTAGCAGCTTGGGGGTGTACCCTGGGGCCAACATCCTGACTTTC. As protein: CASSLGVYPGANILTF. Supplemented by reference TRBV5-5 and TRBJ2-6, the full variable domain reads DAGVTQSPTHLIKTRGQQVTLRCSPISGHKSVSWYQQVLGQGPQFIFQYYEKEERGRGNFPDRFSARQFPNYSSELNVNALLLGDSALYLCASSLGVYPGANILTFGAGSRLTVL.